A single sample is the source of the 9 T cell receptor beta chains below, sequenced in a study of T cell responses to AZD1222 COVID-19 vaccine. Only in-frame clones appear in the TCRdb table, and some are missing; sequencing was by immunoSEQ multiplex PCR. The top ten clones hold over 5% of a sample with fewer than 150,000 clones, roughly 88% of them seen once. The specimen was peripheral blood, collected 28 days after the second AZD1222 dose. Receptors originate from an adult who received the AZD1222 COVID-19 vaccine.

The DNA for the CDR3 is TGCGCCAGCAGACTAACAGGGACTAACACTGAAGCTTTCTTT. The encoded protein is CASRLTGTNTEAFF. V and J are TRBV4-3 and TRBJ1-1; possible D gene TRBD1, 6 bases. Per germline, CDR1 LGHNA and CDR2 YSLEER. This CDR3 region has 14 residues. V lost 6 bases and J lost 2, with 13 bases in between.

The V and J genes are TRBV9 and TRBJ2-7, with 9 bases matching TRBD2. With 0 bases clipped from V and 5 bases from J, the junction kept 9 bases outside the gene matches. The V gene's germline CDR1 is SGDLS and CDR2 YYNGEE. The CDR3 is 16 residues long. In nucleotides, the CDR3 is TGTGCCAGCAGCGTAGGCGGTAGCGGGAGTTTTAACGAGCAGTACTTC. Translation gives CASSVGGSGSFNEQYF.

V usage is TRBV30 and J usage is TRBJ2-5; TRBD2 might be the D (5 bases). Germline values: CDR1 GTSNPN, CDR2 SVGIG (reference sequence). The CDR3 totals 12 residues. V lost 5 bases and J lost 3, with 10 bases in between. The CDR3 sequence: CAWSDWKETQYF. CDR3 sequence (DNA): TGTGCCTGGTCGGACTGGAAAGAGACCCAGTACTTC.

CDR3 sequence reads: CASRFRGPNTEAFF. The CDR3 DNA sequence: TGTGCCAGCAGGTTTAGAGGCCCAAACACTGAAGCTTTCTTT. The chain has TRBV7-3 and TRBJ1-1, with D unresolved. CDR3 length: 14 amino acids. Looked up from germline, CDR1 is SGHTA and CDR2 is FQGTGA. The ends were cut back, 6 bases at V and 2 bases at J, with 13 bases in the middle.

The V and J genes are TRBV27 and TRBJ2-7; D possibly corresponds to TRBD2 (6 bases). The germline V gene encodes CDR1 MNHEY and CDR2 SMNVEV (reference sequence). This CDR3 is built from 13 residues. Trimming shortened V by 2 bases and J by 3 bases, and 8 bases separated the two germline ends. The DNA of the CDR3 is TGTGCCAGCAGTTTAGAGGAGGGCTACGAGCAGTACTTC. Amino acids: CASSLEEGYEQYF.

CDR3 nucleotide sequence: TGCGCCAGCAGCTTGGCCGGCCGCCTCTACGAGCAGTACTTC. This sequence encodes CASSLAGRLYEQYF. V and J are TRBV5-1 and TRBJ2-7; D remains unclear. This CDR3 has 14 residues. The V end lost 0 bases, the J end lost 3 bases, and 10 bases lay between the germline ends. CDR1 is SGHRS, CDR2 YFSETQ, per germline. Supplemented by reference TRBV5-1 and TRBJ2-7, the full variable domain reads KAGVTQTPRYLIKTRGQQVTLSCSPISGHRSVSWYQQTPGQGLQFLFEYFSETQRNKGNFPGRFSGRQFSNSRSEMNVSTLELGDSALYLCASSLAGRLYEQYFGPGTRLTVT.

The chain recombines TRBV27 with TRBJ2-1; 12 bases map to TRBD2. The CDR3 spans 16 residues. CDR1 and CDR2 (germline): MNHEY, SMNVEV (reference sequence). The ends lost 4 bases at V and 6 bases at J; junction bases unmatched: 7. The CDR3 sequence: CASSYPTSGGFNEQFF. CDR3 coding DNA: TGTGCCAGCAGTTATCCGACTAGCGGGGGTTTCAATGAGCAGTTCTTC.

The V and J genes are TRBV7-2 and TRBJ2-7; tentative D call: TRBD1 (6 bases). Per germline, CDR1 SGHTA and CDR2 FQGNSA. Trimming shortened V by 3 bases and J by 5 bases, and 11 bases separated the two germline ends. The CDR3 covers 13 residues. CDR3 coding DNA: TGTGCCAGCAGCTTTACACAGGGCCACGAGCAGTACTTC. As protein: CASSFTQGHEQYF. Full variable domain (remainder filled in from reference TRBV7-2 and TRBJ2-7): GAGVSQSPSNKVTEKGKDVELRCDPISGHTALYWYRQSLGQGLEFLIYFQGNSAPDKSGLPSDRFSAERTGGSVSTLTIQRTQQEDSAVYLCASSFTQGHEQYFGPGTRLTVT.

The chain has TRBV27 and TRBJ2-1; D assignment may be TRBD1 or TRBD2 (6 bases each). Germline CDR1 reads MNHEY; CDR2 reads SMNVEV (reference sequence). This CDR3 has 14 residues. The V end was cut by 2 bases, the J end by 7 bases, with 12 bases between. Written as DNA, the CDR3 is TGTGCCAGCAGTTTAGGGGGCCTAGCGAATGAGCAGTTCTTC. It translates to CASSLGGLANEQFF.